A single sample gave rise to the 12 T cell receptor beta chains below, sequenced in a study of human T cells and chemical hapten exposure. TCRdb re-derived calls from the RACE reads in MiXCR, one entry per CDR3 protein. The table has about 380,000 distinct CDR3 sequences, approximately 5.1% seen once. Time point given: pre-sensitization, week 0. Stated treatment: therapeutic diphenylcyclopropenone sensitization with weekly scalp DPC. This sample comprised whole blood, obtained in connection with sensitization to the hapten diphenylcyclopropenone (DPC). These receptors all stem from a woman between 45 and 65 years old with alopecia areata. Some clones in this sample may be carry-over from other donors' samples.

This clonotype was detected ten times or more. The rearrangement links TRBV29-1 to TRBJ2-1, with 7 bases matching TRBD1. V lost 7 bases to trimming and J lost 6 bases; unmatched junction nucleotides: 6. CDR3 size: 12 residues. CDR1 and CDR2 from the germline V gene are SQVTM and ANQGSEA. In DNA form, the CDR3 reads TGCAGCGCAAACCCAGGGGGCAATGAGCAGTTCTTC. Translation gives CSANPGGNEQFF.

The genes are TRBV28 and TRBJ1-2; perhaps TRBD1 as D (6 bases). V was shortened by 10 bases and J by 4 bases, with 40 bases between the two germline ends. The CDR3 spans 21 residues. Germline lookup yields CDR1 MDHEN and CDR2 SYDVKM. The CDR3 DNA reads TGTGCCACCCCTTCGGTCGGCAGGGGCCGCATTGGTAATTCGGGTATCTATGGCTACACCTTC. Translated: CATPSVGRGRIGNSGIYGYTF.

This clonotype was observed a handful of times. The chain joins TRBV14 to TRBJ2-2; no clear D gene. Between the trimmed V and J ends, which lost 1 base and 5 bases, there was a span of 8 bases. The CDR3 has 14 residues. CDR1 is SGHDN and CDR2 is FVKESK in the germline V gene. The CDR3 nucleotides read TGTGCCAGCAGCCAAGTGACTGTAACCGGGGAGCTGTTTTTT. Encoded protein: CASSQVTVTGELFF.

V is TRBV10-2 and J is TRBJ2-5; tentatively, D is TRBD2 (5 bases). Germline assignment: CDR1 WSHSY and CDR2 SAAADI. The CDR3 covers 14 residues. V shed 5 bases and J shed 0 bases, with 10 bases lying between them. CDR3 in amino acids: CASSQDGNQETQYF. In DNA form, the CDR3 reads TGCGCCAGCAGTCAGGACGGGAACCAAGAGACCCAGTACTTC.

This chain uses TRBV6-1 with TRBJ2-2, with 8 bases that match TRBD2. The CDR3 extends over 15 amino acids. The trim removed 7 bases at V and 0 bases at J, leaving 4 bases unmatched. Looked up from germline, CDR1 is MNHNS and CDR2 is SASEGT. This CDR3 reads CASTGLAPNTGELFF. The CDR3 DNA sequence: TGTGCCAGCACAGGACTAGCCCCGAACACCGGGGAGCTGTTTTTT.

This clonotype has a handful of counts. This chain links TRBV3-1 with TRBJ1-1, with TRBD1 identical over 7 bases. With 4 bases clipped from V and 1 base from J, the junction kept 6 bases outside the gene matches. The length of the CDR3 is 15 residues. Germline CDR1 LGHDT, CDR2 YNNKEL (reference sequence). CDR3 amino acids: CASSPWDRRNTEAFF. The CDR3 DNA reads as TGTGCCAGCAGCCCCTGGGACAGACGGAACACTGAAGCTTTCTTT.

This clonotype was seen only a few times. The V gene is TRBV7-3, the J gene TRBJ1-5; D may be TRBD1 (5 bases). The CDR3 covers 18 residues. V lost 1 base to trimming and J lost 1 base, with 17 bases between them. Per the germline V gene, CDR1 is SGHTA and CDR2 is FQGTGA. CDR3 coding DNA: TGTGCCAGCAGCTTAAAGGGACCCCTCGGACCAAGCAATCAGCCCCAGCATTTT. This translates into CASSLKGPLGPSNQPQHF.

This clonotype turned up a few times. J is TRBJ1-2 and V is TRBV24-1, with D possibly being TRBD1 (5 bases). Germline V gives CDR1 KGHDR, CDR2 SFDVKD. V shed 9 bases and J shed 6 bases, with 16 bases lying between them. The CDR3 runs 13 residues. The CDR3 sequence: CATGDGTFHGYTF. CDR3 in DNA: TGTGCCACCGGGGACGGTACATTCCATGGCTACACCTTC.

This clonotype appeared many times. The V and J genes are TRBV27 and TRBJ1-1; D possibly corresponds to TRBD1 (5 bases). The germline V and J ends were trimmed by 0 bases and 1 base, with 9 bases remaining between them. Germline CDR1 MNHEY, CDR2 SMNVEV (reference sequence). CDR3 length: 15 residues. The CDR3 sequence is CASSLSGGWNTEAFF. The DNA of the CDR3 is TGTGCCAGCAGTTTATCTGGGGGGTGGAACACTGAAGCTTTCTTT.

The V gene is TRBV27, the J gene TRBJ2-7; TRBD2 aligns across 9 bases. The ends lost 5 bases at V and 6 bases at J; junction bases unmatched: 8. Germline CDR1 MNHEY, CDR2 SMNVEV (reference sequence). The CDR3 loop spans 14 amino acids. As DNA, the CDR3 is TGTGCCAGCAGTCCCGGACTAGCGTTCTTCGAGCAGTACTTC. Its translation is CASSPGLAFFEQYF.

This clonotype showed up many times. The chain joins TRBV30 to TRBJ2-1, with D perhaps TRBD1 or TRBD2 (5 bases each). Trimming stripped 3 bases from V and 4 bases from J, with 10 bases between. There are 13 residues in the CDR3. The V gene's germline CDR1 is GTSNPN and CDR2 SVGIG (reference sequence). CDR3 in amino acids: CAWSSGRYNEQFF. Written as DNA, the CDR3 is TGTGCCTGGAGCTCGGGACGTTACAATGAGCAGTTCTTC.

This clonotype came up a few times. The chain carries TRBV29-1 and TRBJ2-3; D could derive from TRBD1 or TRBD2 (6 bases each). CDR1 SQVTM and CDR2 ANQGSEA come from the germline V gene. The CDR3 totals 14 residues. V was cut by 6 bases and J by 3 bases, with 16 bases left in between. The CDR3 spells CSVVWGAATDTQYF. CDR3 DNA: TGCAGCGTCGTCTGGGGGGCCGCGACAGATACGCAGTATTTT.